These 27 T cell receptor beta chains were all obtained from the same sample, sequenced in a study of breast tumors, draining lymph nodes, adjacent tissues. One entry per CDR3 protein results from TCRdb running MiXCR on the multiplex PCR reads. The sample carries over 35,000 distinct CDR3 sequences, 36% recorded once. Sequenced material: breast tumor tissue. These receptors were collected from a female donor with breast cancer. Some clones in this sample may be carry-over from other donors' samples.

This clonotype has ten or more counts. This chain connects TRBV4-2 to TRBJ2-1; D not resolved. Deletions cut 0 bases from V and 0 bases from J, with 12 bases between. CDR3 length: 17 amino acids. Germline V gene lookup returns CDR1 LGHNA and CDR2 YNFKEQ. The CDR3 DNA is TGTGCCAGCAGCCAAGATTTTAGAAGAGGCTCCTACAATGAGCAGTTCTTC. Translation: CASSQDFRRGSYNEQFF.

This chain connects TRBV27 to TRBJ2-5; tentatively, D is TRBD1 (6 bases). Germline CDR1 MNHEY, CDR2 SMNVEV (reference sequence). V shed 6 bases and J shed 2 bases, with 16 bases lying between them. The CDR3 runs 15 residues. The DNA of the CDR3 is TGTGCCAGCAGCAAACAGGGCCTGGGGCAAGAGACCCAGTACTTC. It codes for CASSKQGLGQETQYF.

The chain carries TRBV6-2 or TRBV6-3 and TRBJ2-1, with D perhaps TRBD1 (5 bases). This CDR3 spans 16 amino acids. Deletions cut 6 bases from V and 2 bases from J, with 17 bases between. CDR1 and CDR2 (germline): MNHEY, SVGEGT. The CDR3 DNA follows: TGTGCCAGCAGACCGATGGGGCGGAAGACCTACAATGAGCAGTTCTTC. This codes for CASRPMGRKTYNEQFF.

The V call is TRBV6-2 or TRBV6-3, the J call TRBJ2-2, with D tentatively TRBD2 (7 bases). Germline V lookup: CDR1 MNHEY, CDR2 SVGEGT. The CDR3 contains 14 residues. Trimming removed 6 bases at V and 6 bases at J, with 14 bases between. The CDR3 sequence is CASRLQGGAGELFF. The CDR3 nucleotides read TGTGCCAGCAGATTACAGGGAGGGGCCGGGGAGCTGTTTTTT.

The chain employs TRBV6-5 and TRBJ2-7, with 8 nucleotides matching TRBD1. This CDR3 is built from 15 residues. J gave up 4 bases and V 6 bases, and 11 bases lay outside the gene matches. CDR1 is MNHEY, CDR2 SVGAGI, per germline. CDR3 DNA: TGTGCCAGCAGCGAATCCGGGACAGGAGGATACGAGCAGTACTTC. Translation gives CASSESGTGGYEQYF.

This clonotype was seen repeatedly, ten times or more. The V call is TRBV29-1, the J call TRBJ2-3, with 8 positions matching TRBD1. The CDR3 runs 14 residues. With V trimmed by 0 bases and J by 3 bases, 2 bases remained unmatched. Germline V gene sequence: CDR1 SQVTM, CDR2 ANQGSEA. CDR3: CSVEEDRETDTQYF. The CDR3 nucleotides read TGCAGCGTTGAAGAGGACAGGGAGACAGATACGCAGTATTTT.

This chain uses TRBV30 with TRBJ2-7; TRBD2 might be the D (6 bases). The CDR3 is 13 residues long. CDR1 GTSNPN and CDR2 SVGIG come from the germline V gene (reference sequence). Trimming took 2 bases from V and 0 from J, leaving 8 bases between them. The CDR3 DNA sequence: TGTGCCTGGAGTCGGGGGAGCTCCTACGAGCAGTACTTC. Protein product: CAWSRGSSYEQYF.

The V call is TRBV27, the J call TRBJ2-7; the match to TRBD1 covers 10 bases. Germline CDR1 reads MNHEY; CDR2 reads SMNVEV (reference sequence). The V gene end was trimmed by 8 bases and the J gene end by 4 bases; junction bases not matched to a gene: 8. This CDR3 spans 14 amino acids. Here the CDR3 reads CASSSDRGGYEQYF. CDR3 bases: TGTGCCAGCTCCTCGGACAGGGGGGGATACGAGCAGTACTTC.

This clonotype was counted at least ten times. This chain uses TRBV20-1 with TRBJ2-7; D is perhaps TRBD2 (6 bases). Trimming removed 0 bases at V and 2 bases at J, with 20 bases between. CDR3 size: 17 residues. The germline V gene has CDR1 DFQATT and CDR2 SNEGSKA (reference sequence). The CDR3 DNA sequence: TGCAGTGCTAGAGATTCGGAGGGCAGGGCCCCTACCTACGAGCAGTACTTC. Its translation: CSARDSEGRAPTYEQYF.

CDR3 in amino acids: CAIRGQGTAWNEQFF. CDR3 DNA: TGTGCCATCAGGGGACAGGGCACAGCGTGGAATGAGCAGTTCTTC. The rearrangement joins TRBV10-3 to TRBJ2-1, with TRBD1 identical over 9 bases. Germline trimming cut 6 bases from V and 7 bases from J; bases unmatched to any gene: 10. The germline gives CDR1 ENHRY, CDR2 SYGVKD. The CDR3 contains 15 residues.

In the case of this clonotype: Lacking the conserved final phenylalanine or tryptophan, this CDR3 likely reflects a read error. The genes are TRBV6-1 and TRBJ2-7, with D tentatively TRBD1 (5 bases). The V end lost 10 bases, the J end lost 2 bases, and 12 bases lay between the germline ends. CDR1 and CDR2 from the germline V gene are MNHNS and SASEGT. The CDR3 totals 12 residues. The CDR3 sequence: CATTDRPYEQYS. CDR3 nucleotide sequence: TGTGCCACCACAGACAGACCCTACGAGCAGTACTCC.

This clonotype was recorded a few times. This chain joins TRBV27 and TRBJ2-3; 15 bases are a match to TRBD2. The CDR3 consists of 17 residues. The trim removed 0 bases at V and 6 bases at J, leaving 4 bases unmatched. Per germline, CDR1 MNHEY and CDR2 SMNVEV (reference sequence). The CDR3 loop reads CASSLSRGTSGRDTQYF. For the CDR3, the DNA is TGTGCCAGCAGTTTATCCCGAGGGACTAGCGGGAGGGATACGCAGTATTTT.

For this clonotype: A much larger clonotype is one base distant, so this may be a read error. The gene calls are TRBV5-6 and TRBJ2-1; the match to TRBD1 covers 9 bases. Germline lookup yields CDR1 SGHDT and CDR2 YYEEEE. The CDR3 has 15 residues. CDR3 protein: CASTQTGGAYNELFF. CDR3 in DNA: TGTGCCAGCACACAAACAGGGGGCGCGTACAATGAGCTGTTCTTC.

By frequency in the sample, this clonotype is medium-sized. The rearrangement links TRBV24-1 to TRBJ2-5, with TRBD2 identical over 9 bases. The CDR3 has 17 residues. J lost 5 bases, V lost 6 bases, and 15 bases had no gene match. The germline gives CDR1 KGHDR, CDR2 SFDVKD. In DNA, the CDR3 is TGTGCCACCAGTCGGCTCTCGGAAGCGGGAGGAGGCGAGACCCAGTACTTC. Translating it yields CATSRLSEAGGGETQYF.

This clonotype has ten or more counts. The CDR3 DNA reads as TGCGCCAGCAGCCCCGACACAACTAGCACAGATACGCAGTATTTT. Its translation is CASSPDTTSTDTQYF. The rearrangement uses TRBV5-1 and TRBJ2-3; D is ambiguous. The germline gives CDR1 SGHRS, CDR2 YFSETQ. V was shortened by 4 bases and J by 0 bases, with 12 bases between the two germline ends. CDR3 length equals 15 residues.

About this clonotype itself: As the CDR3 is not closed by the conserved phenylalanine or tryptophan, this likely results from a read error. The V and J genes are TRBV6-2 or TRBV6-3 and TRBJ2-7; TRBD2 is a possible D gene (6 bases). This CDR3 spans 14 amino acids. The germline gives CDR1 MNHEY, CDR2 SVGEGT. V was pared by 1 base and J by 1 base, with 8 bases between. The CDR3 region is CASSYLEGSYEQYL. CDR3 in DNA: TGTGCCAGCAGTTACTTGGAGGGTTCCTACGAGCAGTACCTC.

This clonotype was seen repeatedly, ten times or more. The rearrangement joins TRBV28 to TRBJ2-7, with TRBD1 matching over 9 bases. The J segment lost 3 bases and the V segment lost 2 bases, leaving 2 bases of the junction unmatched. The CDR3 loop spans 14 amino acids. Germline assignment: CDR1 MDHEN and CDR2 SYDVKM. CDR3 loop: CASSLGQGFYEQYF. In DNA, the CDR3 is TGTGCCAGCAGTTTAGGACAGGGGTTCTACGAGCAGTACTTC.

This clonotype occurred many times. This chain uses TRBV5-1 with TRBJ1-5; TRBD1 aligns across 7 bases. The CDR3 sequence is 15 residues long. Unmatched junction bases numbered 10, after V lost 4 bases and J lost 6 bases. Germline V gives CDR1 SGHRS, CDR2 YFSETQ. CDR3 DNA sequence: TGCGCCAGCAGCCCCGGAGGGGGCGCCGGTCAGCCCCAGCATTTT. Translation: CASSPGGGAGQPQHF.

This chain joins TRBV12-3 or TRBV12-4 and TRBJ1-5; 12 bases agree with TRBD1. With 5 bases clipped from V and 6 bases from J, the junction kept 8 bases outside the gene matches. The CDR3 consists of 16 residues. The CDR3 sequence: CASSLTGTGGVQPQHF. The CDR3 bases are TGTGCCAGCAGTCTCACCGGGACAGGGGGCGTTCAGCCCCAGCATTTT.

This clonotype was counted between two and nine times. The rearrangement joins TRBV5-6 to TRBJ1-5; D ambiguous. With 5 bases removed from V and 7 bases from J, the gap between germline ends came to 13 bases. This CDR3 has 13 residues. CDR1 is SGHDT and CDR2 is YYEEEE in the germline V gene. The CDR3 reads CASSRRNNQPQHF. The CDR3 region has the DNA TGTGCCAGCAGTAGACGGAACAACCAGCCCCAGCATTTT.

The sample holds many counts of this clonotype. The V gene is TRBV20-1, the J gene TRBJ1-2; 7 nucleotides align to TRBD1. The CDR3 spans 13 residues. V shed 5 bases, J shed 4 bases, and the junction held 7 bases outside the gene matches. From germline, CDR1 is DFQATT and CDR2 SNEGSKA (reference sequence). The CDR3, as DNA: TGCAGTGCTGGAACCGGGACAGCCTATGGCTACACCTTC. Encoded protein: CSAGTGTAYGYTF.

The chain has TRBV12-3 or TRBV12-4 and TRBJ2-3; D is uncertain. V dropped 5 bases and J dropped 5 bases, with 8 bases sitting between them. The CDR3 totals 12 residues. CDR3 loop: CASSTFIDTQYF. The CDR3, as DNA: TGTGCCAGCAGTACCTTCATAGATACGCAGTATTTT.

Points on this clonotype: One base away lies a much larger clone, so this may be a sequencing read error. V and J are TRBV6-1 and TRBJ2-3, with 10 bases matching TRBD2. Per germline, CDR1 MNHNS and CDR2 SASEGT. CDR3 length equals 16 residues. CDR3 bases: TGTGCCGGCAGTGTCTCTAGCGGGAGTAGAACAGATACGCAGTATTTT. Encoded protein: CAGSVSSGSRTDTQYF.

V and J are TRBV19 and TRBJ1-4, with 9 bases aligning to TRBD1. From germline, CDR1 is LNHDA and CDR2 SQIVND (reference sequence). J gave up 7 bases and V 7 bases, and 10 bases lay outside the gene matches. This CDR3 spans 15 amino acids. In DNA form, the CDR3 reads TGTGCCAGTAATCCCCGTACAGGGGGCTCTGAAAAACTGTTTTTT. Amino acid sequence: CASNPRTGGSEKLFF.

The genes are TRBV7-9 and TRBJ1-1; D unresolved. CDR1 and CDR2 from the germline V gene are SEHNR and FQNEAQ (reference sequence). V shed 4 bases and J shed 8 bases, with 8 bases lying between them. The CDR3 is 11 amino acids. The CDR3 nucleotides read TGTGCCAGCAGCTCTTCACTCGAAGCTTTCTTT. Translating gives CASSSSLEAFF.

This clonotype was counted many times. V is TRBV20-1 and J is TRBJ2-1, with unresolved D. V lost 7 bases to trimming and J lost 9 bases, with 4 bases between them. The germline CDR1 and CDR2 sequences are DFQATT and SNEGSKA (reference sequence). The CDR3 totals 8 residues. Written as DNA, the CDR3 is TGCAGTGTCGCTGAGCAGTTCTTC. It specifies CSVAEQFF.

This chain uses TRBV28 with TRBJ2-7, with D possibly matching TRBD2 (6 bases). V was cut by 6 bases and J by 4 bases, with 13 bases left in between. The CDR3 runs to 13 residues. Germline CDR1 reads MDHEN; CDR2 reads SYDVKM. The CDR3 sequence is CASRSGSGYEQYF. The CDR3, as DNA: TGTGCCAGCAGATCCGGGAGCGGGTACGAGCAGTACTTC.